Given below is one TCR beta chain in context. Its antigen is still unknown. Germline-derived CDR1 and CDR2 are SEHNR and FQNEAQ (reference sequence). The CDR3 has 15 amino acids. V lost 7 bases and J lost 6, with 18 bases in between. The time point: baseline pretreatment blood. The sample's treatment: 15 Gy SBRT to primary tumor, nephrectomy 4 weeks later. The tumor was a clear cell renal cell carcinoma. The sample originates from a study of radiation and T cells in renal cell carcinoma. Study-level results: In blood, top tumor clones expanded by 2 weeks, shrinking by 4.

Clones were read by immunoSEQ multiplex PCR, and TCRdb kept only the in-frame ones, dropping some. This table has 130,000 or so clones, 70% to 90% appearing once. This TCR was sampled from a woman aged 45-59 years with renal cell carcinoma. The material sequenced was blood, taken from a patient whose treatment included radiotherapy and nephrectomy. The chain has TRBV7-9 and TRBJ2-2, with a weak D call TRBD2 (6 bases). In nucleotides, the CDR3 is TGTGCCAGCAACCCTAACGGAGGGGACTCCGGGGAGCTGTTTTTT. Protein: CASNPNGGDSGELFF.